This TCR beta chain was obtained from a study of blood T cell repertoires in COVID-19. Across the study: COVID-19 samples from acute and convalescent phases originated in the United States, Italy and Spain.

Germline values: CDR1 SGHRS, CDR2 YFSETQ. The V end lost 0 bases, the J end lost 4 bases, and 5 bases lay between the germline ends. The CDR3 sequence is 12 residues long. Clones were read by immunoSEQ multiplex PCR, and TCRdb kept only the in-frame ones, dropping some. The sample lists about 260,000 clones; over 75% were seen once. The TCR comes from a human donor in a cohort sampled during active COVID-19. This sequence joins TRBV5-1 and TRBJ2-7; D remains unclear. The sequenced material came from peripheral blood. The CDR3, as DNA: TGCGCCAGCAGCTTGGGAGATTACGAGCAGTACTTC. Amino acids: CASSLGDYEQYF.